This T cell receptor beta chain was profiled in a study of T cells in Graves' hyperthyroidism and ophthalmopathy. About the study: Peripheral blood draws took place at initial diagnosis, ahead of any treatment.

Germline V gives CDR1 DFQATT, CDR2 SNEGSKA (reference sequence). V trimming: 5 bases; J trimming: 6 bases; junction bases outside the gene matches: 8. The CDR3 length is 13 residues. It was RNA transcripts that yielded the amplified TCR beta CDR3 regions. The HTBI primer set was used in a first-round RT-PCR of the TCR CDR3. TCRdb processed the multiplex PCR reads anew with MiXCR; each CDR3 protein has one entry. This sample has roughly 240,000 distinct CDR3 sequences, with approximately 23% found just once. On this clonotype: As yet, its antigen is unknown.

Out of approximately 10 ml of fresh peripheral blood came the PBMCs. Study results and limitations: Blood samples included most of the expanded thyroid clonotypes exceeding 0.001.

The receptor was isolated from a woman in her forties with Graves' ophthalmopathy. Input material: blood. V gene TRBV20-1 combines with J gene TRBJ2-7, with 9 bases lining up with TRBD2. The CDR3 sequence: CSASGTSSAEQYF. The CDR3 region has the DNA TGCAGTGCTTCCGGGACTAGCTCAGCCGAGCAGTACTTC.